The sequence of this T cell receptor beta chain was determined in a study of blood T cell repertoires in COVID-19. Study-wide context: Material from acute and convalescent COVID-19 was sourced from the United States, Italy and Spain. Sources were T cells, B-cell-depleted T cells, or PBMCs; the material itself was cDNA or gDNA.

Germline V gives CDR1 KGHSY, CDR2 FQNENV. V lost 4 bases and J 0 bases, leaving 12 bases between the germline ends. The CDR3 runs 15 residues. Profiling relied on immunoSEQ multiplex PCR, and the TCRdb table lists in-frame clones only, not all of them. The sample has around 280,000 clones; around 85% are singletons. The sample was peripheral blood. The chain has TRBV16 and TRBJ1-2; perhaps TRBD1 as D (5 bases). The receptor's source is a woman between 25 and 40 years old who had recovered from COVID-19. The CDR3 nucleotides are TGTGCCAGCAGCCGTGGAGGGGCGGCTAACTATGGCTACACCTTC. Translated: CASSRGGAANYGYTF.